A selection of T cell receptor beta chains follows, all from one sample in a study of shared clonotypes between healthy human individuals. TCRdb's copy holds only in-frame clones and misses some; the assay was immunoSEQ multiplex PCR. The sample has roughly 720,000 clones, about nine tenths seen once; the top ten hold 30% to 35%. Sequencing input: memory CD8+ T cells from PBMCs. Receptor source: a man younger than 35 in good health. Some clones in this sample may be carry-over from other donors' samples. CDR3s leave out the opening cysteine and the closing phenylalanine or tryptophan.

>TRBV6-5|TRBJ2-7
ASSYWVSGGEQY
>TRBV27|TRBJ1-5
ASSLGGSQPQH
>TRBV6-5|TRBJ2-6
ASSYRGPAGANVLT
>TRBV27|TRBJ1-1
ASSPRTVNTEAF
>TRBV9|TRBJ2-7
ASSASGVMDYEQY
>TRBV6-5|TRBJ1-1
ASSYWASTEAF
>TRBV6-5|TRBJ1-5
ASGGQGRNQPQH
>TRBV27|TRBJ2-1
ASGLGLASTEQF
>TRBV6-1|TRBJ2-7
ASRTRNRYEQY
>TRBV25-1|TRBJ2-3
ASSDAGRSTDTQY